This T cell receptor (beta chain) was profiled in a study of T cell repertoires in cytomegalovirus infection (dated by TCRdb to between 2019 and 2020). Regarding the complete study: The HLA type of each donor mattered for the analysis, because public TCR beta signatures pointed to carriage of CMV infection along with the matching HLA type.

This clonotype occurred a few times. Which antigen it targets is not known. Base qualities were left out, and no much larger clone turns up one base away. General study outcomes and caveats: The ex vivo response was dominated by HLA-C-restricted CMV-specific TCR beta clonotypes, which also provided the single most frequent clonotype in two of eight donors. Carriers of CMV infection plus the relevant HLA type were discriminated by the cumulative frequency of public TCR beta family members in the study cohort and in an independent roughly 370-donor cohort.

Looking up the germline V gene (reference sequence) yields CDR1 MNHNY and CDR2 SVGAGI. Taken from cysteine to phenylalanine, the CDR3 has 15 residues. CDR3 DNA only is kept here, 45 bases in frame from base 1. Trimming takes 6 bases off V and 1 base off J; junction bases not matched to a gene: 4. Sequencing instrument: Illumina HiSeq 1500. TCRdb reprocessing: public reads trimmed at Q25 with fastp, clones called with MiXCR, in-frame beta chains kept. When rows share a CDR3 protein, they turn into one entry using the most common DNA and genes. The sample table holds about 490,000 distinct CDR3 sequences, of which approximately 15% were seen once. More than 20% of the sample rests with the top ten.

The V and J genes are TRBV6-6 and TRBJ2-4, with 9 bases matching TRBD1. This TCR came from a human donor in good health (CMV status not recorded). Some clones in this sample may be carry-over from other donors' samples. Sample: CD8+ T cells from PBMCs. The DNA sequence is given as TGTGCCAGCAGCGCGGACAGGGGTGCCAAAAACATTCAGTACTTC. This sequence encodes CASSADRGAKNIQYF.